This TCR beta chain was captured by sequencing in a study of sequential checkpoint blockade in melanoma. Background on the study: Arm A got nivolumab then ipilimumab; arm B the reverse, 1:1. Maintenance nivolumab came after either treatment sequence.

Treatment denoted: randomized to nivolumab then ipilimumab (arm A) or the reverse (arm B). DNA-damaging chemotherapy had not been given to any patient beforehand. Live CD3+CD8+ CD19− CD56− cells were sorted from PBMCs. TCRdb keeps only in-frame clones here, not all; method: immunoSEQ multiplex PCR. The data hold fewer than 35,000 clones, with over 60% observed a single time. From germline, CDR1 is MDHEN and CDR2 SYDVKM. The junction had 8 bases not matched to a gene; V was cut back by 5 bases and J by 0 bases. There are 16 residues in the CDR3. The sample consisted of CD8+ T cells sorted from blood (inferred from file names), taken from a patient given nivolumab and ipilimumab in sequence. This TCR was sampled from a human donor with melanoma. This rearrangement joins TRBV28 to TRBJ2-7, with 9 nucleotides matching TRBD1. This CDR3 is CASSPTQGASSYEQYF. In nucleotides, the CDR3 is TGTGCCAGCAGTCCCACACAGGGGGCGAGCTCCTACGAGCAGTACTTC. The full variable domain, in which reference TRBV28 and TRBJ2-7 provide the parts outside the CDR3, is DVKVTQSSRYLVKRTGEKVFLECVQDMDHENMFWYRQDPGLGLRLIYFSYDVKMKEKGDIPEGYSVSREKKERFSLILESASTNQTSMYLCASSPTQGASSYEQYFGPGTRLTVT.